This T cell receptor beta chain was sequenced in a study of T cells in narcolepsy. General study results and limits: Healthy controls reportedly lacked the autoreactive clonotypes serially found in patients' blood. Autoreactive HCRT-specific and TRIB2-specific clonotypes were marked in same-patient CSF-versus-blood CD4+ comparisons.

Some clones are missing from TCRdb's copy, which holds only in-frame ones; the method was immunoSEQ multiplex PCR. The table shows roughly 3,500 clones, with approximately 67% occurring only once. Germline values: CDR1 LGHNA, CDR2 YSLEER. Germline trimming cut 5 bases from V and 5 bases from J; bases unmatched to any gene: 9. The CDR3 is 15 residues long. Remarks on this clone: Its antigen is unknown.

The chain joins TRBV4-3 to TRBJ2-7; 10 positions match TRBD1. The receptor was derived from a human donor with narcolepsy. The sample comprised CD45RA- memory CD8+ T cells from PBMCs. DNA of the CDR3: TGCGCCAGCAGCTCCCGGGACAGGGGTTTTCACGAGCAGTACTTC. Its translation: CASSSRDRGFHEQYF.